The clone carrying this T cell receptor beta chain was recorded a few times. The record originates from a study of T-cell reconstitution after alpha-beta-depleted transplantation in children. This CDR3 comprises 13 residues. V lost 0 bases and J 6 bases, leaving 11 bases between the germline ends. Germline CDR1 and CDR2: DFQATT and SNEGSKA (reference sequence). This sample's TCRbeta library carried unique molecular identifier barcodes. MiXCR was run by TCRdb on the PCR reads, yielding one entry per CDR3 protein. The sample yields almost 400,000 distinct CDR3 sequences, over 20% seen once. The TCR was taken from a human donor who donated a stem cell graft to a child with acute myeloid leukemia. This sample comprised PBMCs from the stem cell graft donor, obtained from the stem cell graft. The chain links TRBV20-1 to TRBJ2-5; a possible D gene is TRBD2 (5 bases). As DNA, the CDR3 is TGCAGTGCTAGAGATCTCGGAGGACAGACCCAGTACTTC. Its protein product is CSARDLGGQTQYF.